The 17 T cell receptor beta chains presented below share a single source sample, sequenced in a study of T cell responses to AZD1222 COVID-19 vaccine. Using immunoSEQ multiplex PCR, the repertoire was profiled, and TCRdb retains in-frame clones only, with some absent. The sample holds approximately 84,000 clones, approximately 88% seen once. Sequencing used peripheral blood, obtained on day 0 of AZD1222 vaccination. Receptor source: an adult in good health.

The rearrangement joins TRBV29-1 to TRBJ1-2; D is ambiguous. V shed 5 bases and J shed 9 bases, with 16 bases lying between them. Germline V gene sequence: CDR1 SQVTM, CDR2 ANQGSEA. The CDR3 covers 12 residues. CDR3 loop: CSVLLPSRSYTF. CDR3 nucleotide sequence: TGCAGCGTTCTGCTACCATCCAGGAGCTACACCTTC.

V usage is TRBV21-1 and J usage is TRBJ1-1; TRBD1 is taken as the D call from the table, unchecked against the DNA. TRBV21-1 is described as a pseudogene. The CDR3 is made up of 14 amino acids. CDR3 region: CASRPGNENTEAFF. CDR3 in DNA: TGTGCCAGCCGTCCAGGGAACGAGAACACTGAAGCTTTCTTT.

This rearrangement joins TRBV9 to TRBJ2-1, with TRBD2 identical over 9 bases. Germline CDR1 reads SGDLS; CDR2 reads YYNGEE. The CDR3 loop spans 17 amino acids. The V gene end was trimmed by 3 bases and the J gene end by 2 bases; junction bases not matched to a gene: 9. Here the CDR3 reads CASSAGVAGGTYNEQFF. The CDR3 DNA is TGTGCCAGCAGCGCGGGGGTGGCGGGAGGGACCTACAATGAGCAGTTCTTC.

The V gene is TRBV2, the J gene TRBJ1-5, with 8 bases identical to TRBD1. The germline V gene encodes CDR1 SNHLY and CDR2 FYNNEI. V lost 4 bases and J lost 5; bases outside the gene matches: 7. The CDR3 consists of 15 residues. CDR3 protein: CASSARTGIDQPQHF. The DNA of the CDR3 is TGTGCCAGCAGTGCCAGGACAGGGATCGATCAGCCCCAGCATTTT.

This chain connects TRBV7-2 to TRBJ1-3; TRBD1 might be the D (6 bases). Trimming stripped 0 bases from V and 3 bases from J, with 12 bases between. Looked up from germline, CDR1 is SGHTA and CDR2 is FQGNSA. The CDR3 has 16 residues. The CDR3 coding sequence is TGTGCCAGCAGCTTAGCTCCGACAGGCTATGGAAACACCATATATTTT. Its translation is CASSLAPTGYGNTIYF.

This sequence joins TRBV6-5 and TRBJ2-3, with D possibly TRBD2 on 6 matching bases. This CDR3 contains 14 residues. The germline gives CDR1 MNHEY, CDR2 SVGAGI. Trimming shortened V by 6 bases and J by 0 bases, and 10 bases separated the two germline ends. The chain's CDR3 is CASRRGVSTDTQYF. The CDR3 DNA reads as TGTGCCAGCAGACGCGGGGTTAGCACAGATACGCAGTATTTT.

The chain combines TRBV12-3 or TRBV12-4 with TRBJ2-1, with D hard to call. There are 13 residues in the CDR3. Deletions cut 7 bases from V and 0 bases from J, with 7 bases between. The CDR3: CASKFGSYNEQFF. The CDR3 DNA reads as TGTGCCAGCAAATTTGGCTCCTACAATGAGCAGTTCTTC.

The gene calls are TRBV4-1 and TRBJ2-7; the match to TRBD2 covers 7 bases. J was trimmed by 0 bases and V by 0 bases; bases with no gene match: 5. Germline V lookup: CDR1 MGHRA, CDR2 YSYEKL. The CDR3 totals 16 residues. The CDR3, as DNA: TGCGCCAGCAGCCAAGAAACTGGCGGGAGCTCCTACGAGCAGTACTTC. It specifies CASSQETGGSSYEQYF.

CDR3 nucleotide sequence: TGTGCCAGCAGCTTAGGACAGTCGAGCTATGGCTACACCTTC. Translating it yields CASSLGQSSYGYTF. This chain links TRBV7-9 with TRBJ1-2, with D possibly TRBD1 on 5 matching bases. This CDR3 spans 14 amino acids. Deletions cut 1 base from V and 4 bases from J, with 10 bases between. From germline, CDR1 is SEHNR and CDR2 FQNEAQ (reference sequence).

CDR3 sequence reads: CASSLSGGAGNEQFF. In DNA form, the CDR3 reads TGTGCCAGCAGCCTTAGCGGGGGGGCCGGGAATGAGCAGTTCTTC. This chain uses TRBV7-6 with TRBJ2-1, with 11 positions matching TRBD2. Germline CDR1 SGHVS, CDR2 FNYEAQ. V shed 5 bases, J shed 7 bases, and the junction held 7 bases outside the gene matches. There are 15 residues in the CDR3.

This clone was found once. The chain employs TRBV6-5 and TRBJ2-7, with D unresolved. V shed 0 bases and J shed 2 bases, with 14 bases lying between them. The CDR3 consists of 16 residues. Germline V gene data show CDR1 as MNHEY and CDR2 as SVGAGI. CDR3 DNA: TGTGCCAGCAGTTACTCGGCAGGCCCCTCCACCTACGAGCAGTACTTC. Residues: CASSYSAGPSTYEQYF.

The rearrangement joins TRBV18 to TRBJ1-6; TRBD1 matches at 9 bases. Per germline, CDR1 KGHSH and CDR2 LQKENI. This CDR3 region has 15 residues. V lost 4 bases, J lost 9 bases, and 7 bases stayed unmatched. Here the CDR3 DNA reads TGTGCCAGCTCACAACGGGACAGGGACGTTTCACCCCTCCACTTT. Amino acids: CASSQRDRDVSPLHF.

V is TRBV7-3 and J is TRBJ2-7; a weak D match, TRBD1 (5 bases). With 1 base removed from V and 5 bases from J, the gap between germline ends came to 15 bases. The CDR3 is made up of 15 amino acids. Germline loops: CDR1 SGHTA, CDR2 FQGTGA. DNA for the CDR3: TGTGCCAGCAGCTTAAATTATGGGGCAGGGAACGAGCAGTACTTC. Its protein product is CASSLNYGAGNEQYF.

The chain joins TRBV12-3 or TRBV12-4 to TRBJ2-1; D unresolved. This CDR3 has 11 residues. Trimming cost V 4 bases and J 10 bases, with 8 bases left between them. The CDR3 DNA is TGTGCCAGCAGTTCCTTGGGCGAGCAGTTCTTC. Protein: CASSSLGEQFF.

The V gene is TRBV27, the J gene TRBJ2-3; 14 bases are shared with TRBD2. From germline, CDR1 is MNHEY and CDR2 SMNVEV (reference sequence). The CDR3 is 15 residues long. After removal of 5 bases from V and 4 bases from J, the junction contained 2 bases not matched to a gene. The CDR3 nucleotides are TGTGCCAGCAGTAGACTAGCGGGAGGGGCAGATACGCAGTATTTT. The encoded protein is CASSRLAGGADTQYF.

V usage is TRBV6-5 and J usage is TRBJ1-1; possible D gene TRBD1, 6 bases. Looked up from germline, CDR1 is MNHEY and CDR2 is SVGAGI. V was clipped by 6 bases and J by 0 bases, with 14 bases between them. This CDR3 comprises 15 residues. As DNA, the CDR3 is TGTGCCAGCAGGGACTCCAGGGGATTGAACACTGAAGCTTTCTTT. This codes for CASRDSRGLNTEAFF.

The CDR3 here is CASSLDGLSGNTIYF. CDR3 nucleotide sequence: TGCGCCAGCAGCTTGGACGGACTCTCTGGAAACACCATATATTTT. The chain links TRBV5-1 to TRBJ1-3; D gene unclear. This CDR3 comprises 15 residues. CDR1 and CDR2 from the germline V gene are SGHRS and YFSETQ. The germline V and J ends were trimmed by 0 bases and 0 bases, with 7 bases remaining between them.